This paragraph reports one T cell receptor beta chain. Its antigen is not known. A much larger clonotype is one base distant, so this may be a read error. For unsorted PBMC, 250 to 350 ng DNA per replicate equaled some 33,000 T cell genomes. Clones were sequenced by immunoSEQ multiplex PCR, and TCRdb holds only the in-frame ones, with some missing. Among fewer than 600,000 clones listed, 70% to 80% were seen once. The sample belongs to a study of shared clonotypes between healthy human individuals. As for the study in general: Aged between 18 and 49, the donors were a couple of women and three men.

Healthy HIV-negative adults without recent acute infections or vaccinations served as donors. Study conclusions and caveats: Only blood underwent sampling, and tissue repertoires likely differ.

The V gene lost 5 bases and the J gene lost 3 bases, with 7 bases spanning the gap. Germline CDR1 and CDR2: SGHTA and FQGTGA. The CDR3 consists of 13 residues. The chain has TRBV7-3 and TRBJ2-2; D not certain. The sequenced material came from PBMCs. The receptor comes from a woman aged 40 to 50 in good health. Some clones in this sample may be carry-over from other donors' samples. CDR3 bases: TGTGCCAGCAGCCTTACCCACACCGGGGAGCTGTTTTTT. Its translation: CASSLTHTGELFF.